The 15 T cell receptor beta chains below were found in one sample sequenced in a study of cytomegalovirus exposure and HLA in healthy donors. Only in-frame clones appear in the TCRdb table, and some are missing; sequencing was by immunoSEQ multiplex PCR. The sample records approximately 150,000 clones, 75% to 95% being singletons. Material: PBMCs. The source of these receptors is a woman aged 18-30 years in good health and CMV-seropositive.

The rearrangement uses TRBV12-1 and TRBJ2-1; the D call TRBD2 from the table was never checked on the DNA. TRBV12-1 is assigned pseudogene status. This CDR3 contains 10 residues. This CDR3 reads CASSPNEQFF. DNA for the CDR3: TGTGCCAGCAGCCCTAATGAGCAGTTCTTC.

This clone was picked up one time. This chain's CDR3 is CASSLRGTDTQYF. The CDR3 region has the DNA TGTGCCAGCAGCTTGAGGGGAACAGATACGCAGTATTTT. The chain links TRBV5-4 to TRBJ2-3, with D perhaps TRBD1 (5 bases). V was clipped by 1 base and J by 3 bases, with 6 bases between them. Germline V gene sequence: CDR1 SGHNT, CDR2 YYREEE (reference sequence). The CDR3 loop spans 13 amino acids.

The rearrangement uses TRBV12-5 and TRBJ1-5; D remains ambiguous. Trimming pared 7 bases from V and 6 bases from J, leaving 13 bases between. The length of the CDR3 is 13 residues. The V gene's germline CDR1 is LGHNT and CDR2 FRNRAP. The chain's CDR3 is CASADPPGQPQHF. The DNA of the CDR3 is TGTGCTAGTGCCGACCCCCCAGGTCAGCCCCAGCATTTT.

The J gene is TRBJ2-2, the V gene TRBV18; D may be TRBD1 (5 bases). Trimming removed 5 bases from V and 0 bases from J, with 10 bases in between. The CDR3 totals 15 residues. Germline assignment: CDR1 KGHSH and CDR2 LQKENI. In nucleotides, the CDR3 is TGTGCCAGCTCAGCGGACATCACGAACACCGGGGAGCTGTTTTTT. Its protein is CASSADITNTGELFF.

The CDR3 spells CASSLGGTSDAFF. The CDR3 DNA reads as TGTGCCAGCAGCTTAGGAGGGACTTCGGACGCTTTCTTT. J is TRBJ1-1 and V is TRBV7-2, with D perhaps TRBD1 (5 bases). This CDR3 is built from 13 residues. Per the germline V gene, CDR1 is SGHTA and CDR2 is FQGNSA. V gave up 1 base and J gave up 11 bases, with 14 bases separating them.

This chain joins TRBV29-1 and TRBJ1-2, with TRBD1 matching over 9 bases. Trimming removed 4 bases from V and 8 bases from J; junction bases left unmatched: 17. The CDR3 runs to 16 residues. Germline lookup yields CDR1 SQVTM and CDR2 ANQGSEA. This chain's CDR3 is CSVGETRDRVGEGYTF. CDR3 in DNA: TGCAGCGTTGGCGAAACCCGGGACAGGGTGGGGGAAGGCTACACCTTC.

This chain links TRBV9 with TRBJ2-3; 12 bases line up with TRBD2. The germline V gene encodes CDR1 SGDLS and CDR2 YYNGEE. Losses at the gene ends were 4 bases for V and 5 bases for J; bases not matched to a gene: 8. The CDR3 totals 16 residues. The CDR3 reads CASSLRLAGERDTQYF. The CDR3 DNA sequence: TGTGCCAGCAGCCTAAGACTAGCGGGAGAAAGAGATACGCAGTATTTT. The full variable domain, rest sourced from reference TRBV9 and TRBJ2-3, is DSGVTQTPKHLITATGQRVTLRCSPRSGDLSVYWYQQSLDQGLQFLIQYYNGEERAKGNILERFSAQQFPDLHSELNLSSLELGDSALYFCASSLRLAGERDTQYFGPGTRLTVL.

This clone has just one count. The J gene is TRBJ2-1, the V gene TRBV7-8; 10 nucleotides match TRBD2. The CDR3 covers 15 residues. The germline V gene has CDR1 SGHVS and CDR2 FQNEAQ. The junction had 6 bases not matched to a gene; V was cut back by 5 bases and J by 5 bases. In DNA, the CDR3 is TGTGCCAGCAGCATTAGCGGGGGGCTGAACAATGAGCAGTTCTTC. It is translated as CASSISGGLNNEQFF.

Concerning this clone itself: At one end, the junction sequence differs from germline, possibly due to a read error. The chain uses TRBV2 and TRBJ2-4; TRBD2 aligns across 16 bases. This CDR3 has 18 residues. Germline V gene data show CDR1 as SNHLY and CDR2 as FYNNEI. The DNA of the CDR3 is TGTGTCAGCACCGGGACTAGCGGGAGGGCGGTGGCCAAAAACATTCAGTACTTC. As protein: CVSTGTSGRAVAKNIQYF.

The V gene is TRBV6-1, the J gene TRBJ1-5, with no clear D. Trimming removed 2 bases at V and 5 bases at J, with 16 bases between. The CDR3 contains 16 residues. CDR1 and CDR2 from the germline V gene are MNHNS and SASEGT. The CDR3 loop reads CASSEWEGRKYQPQHF. CDR3 DNA sequence: TGTGCCAGCAGTGAATGGGAGGGAAGGAAATATCAGCCCCAGCATTTT.

The chain recombines TRBV19 with TRBJ2-3; 10 nucleotides match TRBD1. The germline V gene has CDR1 LNHDA and CDR2 SQIVND (reference sequence). The CDR3 has 15 residues. V shed 5 bases and J 4 bases; nucleotides not matched to a gene: 6. The CDR3 is CASSDGTGVSDTQYF. The CDR3 nucleotides are TGTGCCAGTAGTGACGGGACAGGGGTATCAGATACGCAGTATTTT.

This clone showed up just a few times. The chain uses TRBV19 and TRBJ1-2; 8 nucleotides line up with TRBD1. J gave up 0 bases and V 7 bases, and 4 bases lay outside the gene matches. The CDR3 runs 14 residues. CDR1 is LNHDA and CDR2 is SQIVND in the germline V gene (reference sequence). The CDR3 spells CASKPGQANYGYTF. The CDR3 DNA reads as TGTGCCAGTAAACCGGGACAGGCTAACTATGGCTACACCTTC.

This CDR3 reads CASSYPRTVVYEQYF. The CDR3 DNA follows: TGTGCCAGCAGTTACCCTAGGACTGTGGTCTACGAGCAGTACTTC. The chain employs TRBV6-6 and TRBJ2-7, with a tentative D call TRBD2 (5 bases). Germline-derived CDR1 and CDR2 are MNHNY and SVGAGI (reference sequence). Trimming shortened V by 2 bases and J by 3 bases, and 14 bases separated the two germline ends. The CDR3 is 15 residues long.

V and J are TRBV6-1 and TRBJ2-1, with TRBD1 matching 10 bases. V lost 6 bases and J lost 7; bases outside the gene matches: 9. In germline, CDR1 is MNHNS, CDR2 SASEGT. The CDR3 is 15 amino acids. The CDR3 region is CASSRTGGAQNEQFF. DNA for the CDR3: TGTGCCAGCAGCCGGACAGGGGGAGCCCAGAATGAGCAGTTCTTC.

The gene calls are TRBV11-1 and TRBJ2-3, with 11 bases matching TRBD2. The trim removed 1 base at V and 2 bases at J, leaving 2 bases unmatched. The CDR3 sequence is 16 residues long. Germline V gene lookup returns CDR1 SGHAT and CDR2 FQDESV (reference sequence). CDR3 residues: CASSLGLAGNTDTQYF. The DNA of the CDR3 is TGTGCCAGCAGCTTAGGACTAGCGGGGAACACAGATACGCAGTATTTT.